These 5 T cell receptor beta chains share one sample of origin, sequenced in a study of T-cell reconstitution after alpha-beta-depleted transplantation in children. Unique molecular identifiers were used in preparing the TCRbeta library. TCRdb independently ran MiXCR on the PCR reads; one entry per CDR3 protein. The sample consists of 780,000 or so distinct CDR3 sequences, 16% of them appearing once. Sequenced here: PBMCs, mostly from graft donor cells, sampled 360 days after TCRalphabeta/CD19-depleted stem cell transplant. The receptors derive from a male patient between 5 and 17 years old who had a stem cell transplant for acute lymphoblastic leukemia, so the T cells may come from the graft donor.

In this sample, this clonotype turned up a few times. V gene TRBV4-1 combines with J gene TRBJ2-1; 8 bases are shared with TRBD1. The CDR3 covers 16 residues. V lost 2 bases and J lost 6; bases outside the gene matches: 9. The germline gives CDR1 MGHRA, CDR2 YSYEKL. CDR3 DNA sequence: TGCGCCAGCAGCCAACTACCGGACAGGGTAATCAATGAGCAGTTCTTC. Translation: CASSQLPDRVINEQFF.

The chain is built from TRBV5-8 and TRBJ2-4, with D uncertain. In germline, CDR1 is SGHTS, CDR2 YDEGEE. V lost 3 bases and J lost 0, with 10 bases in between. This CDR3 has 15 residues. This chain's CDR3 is CASSSGWIAKNIQYF. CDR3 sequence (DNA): TGTGCCAGCAGCTCCGGATGGATAGCCAAAAACATTCAGTACTTC.

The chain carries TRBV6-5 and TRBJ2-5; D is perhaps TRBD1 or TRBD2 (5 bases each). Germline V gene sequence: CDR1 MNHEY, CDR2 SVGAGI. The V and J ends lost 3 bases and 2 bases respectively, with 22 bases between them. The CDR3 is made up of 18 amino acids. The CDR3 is CASSYNRVGEKEQETQYF. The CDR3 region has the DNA TGTGCCAGCAGTTATAACCGGGTAGGGGAGAAGGAGCAAGAGACCCAGTACTTC.

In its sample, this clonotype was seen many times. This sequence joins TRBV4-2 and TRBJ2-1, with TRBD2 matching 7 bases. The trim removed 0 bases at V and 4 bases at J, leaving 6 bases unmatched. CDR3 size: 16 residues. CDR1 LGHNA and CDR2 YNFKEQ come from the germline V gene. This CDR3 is CASSQEGTKPYNEQFF. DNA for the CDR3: TGTGCCAGCAGCCAAGAGGGGACTAAACCTTACAATGAGCAGTTCTTC.

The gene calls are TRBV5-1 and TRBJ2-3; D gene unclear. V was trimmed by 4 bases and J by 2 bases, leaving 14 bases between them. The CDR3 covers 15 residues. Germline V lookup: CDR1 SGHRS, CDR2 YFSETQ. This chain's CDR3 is CASSRPARSTDTQYF. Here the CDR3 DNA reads TGCGCCAGCAGCAGGCCTGCTCGATCCACAGATACGCAGTATTTT. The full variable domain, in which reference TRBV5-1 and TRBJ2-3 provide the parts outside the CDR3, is KAGVTQTPRYLIKTRGQQVTLSCSPISGHRSVSWYQQTPGQGLQFLFEYFSETQRNKGNFPGRFSGRQFSNSRSEMNVSTLELGDSALYLCASSRPARSTDTQYFGPGTRLTVL.